The rows below give T cell receptor beta chains drawn from one sample of a study of blood T cell repertoires in COVID-19. Data came from immunoSEQ multiplex PCR; TCRdb stores just in-frame clones and leaves some out. The table records 130,000 to 150,000 clones, approximately 89% of them present only once. The sample consisted of peripheral blood. The receptors stem from a human donor in a cohort sampled during active COVID-19. CDR3s include the opening cysteine and the closing phenylalanine or tryptophan. The D gene is left open where the match is weak. Size values are once, few and many counts, or a class for expanded clones, and some rows have none.

>.|.|TRBV14|TRBJ2-1
TGTGCCAGCAAGCCCGGAATGGAACGGGGGGCGTCAAATGAGCAGTTCTTC
CASKPGMERGASNEQFF
>.|TRBD2|TRBV2|TRBJ2-4
TGTGCCAGCAGTGCCGGGACTAGCAAAAACATTCAGTACTTC
CASSAGTSKNIQYF
>.|.|TRBV19|TRBJ1-5
TGTGCCAGTAGTATGGGAAAAGGACAGTTTAATCAGCCCCAGCATTTT
CASSMGKGQFNQPQHF
>.|TRBD1|TRBV2|TRBJ1-4
TGTGCCAGCGGATCGACAGGGGTTAATGAAAAACTGTTTTTT
CASGSTGVNEKLFF
>once|TRBD2|TRBV4-1|TRBJ2-3
TGCGCCAGCAGTCGCTTGACTAGCGGATTCACAGATACGCAGTATTTT
CASSRLTSGFTDTQYF
>.|.|TRBV7-9|TRBJ1-3
TGTGCCAGCAGCCCTTTCGACAGGCATGGAAACACCATATATTTT
CASSPFDRHGNTIYF
>once|.|TRBV10-3|TRBJ1-1
TGTGCCATCAGGCCCAGGGCTCAGGACACTGAAGCTTTCTTT
CAIRPRAQDTEAFF
>.|.|TRBV19|TRBJ1-5
TGTGCCAGTAGTAGGATGGGCAGCAATCAGCCCCAGCATTTT
CASSRMGSNQPQHF
>.|TRBD1|TRBV5-1|TRBJ1-2
TGCGCCAGCAGCTCAGGACAGGGGGACCACTATGGCTACACCTTC
CASSSGQGDHYGYTF
>few|.|TRBV7-9|TRBJ2-7
TGTGCCAGCAGCTTAGGGGCACACGAGCAGTACTTC
CASSLGAHEQYF
>.|.|TRBV13|TRBJ2-1
TGTGCCAGCAGGCTGAACTTGGGGCGGGGAAGTGAGCAGTTCTTC
CASRLNLGRGSEQFF
>.|.|TRBV21-1|TRBJ2-7
TGTGCCAGCAGCAAAGAGCGGTTCGTAGCCTACGAGCAGTACTTC
CASSKERFVAYEQYF
>.|TRBD1|TRBV5-1|TRBJ1-2
TGCGCCAGCAGTAATACAGGGGACTATGGCTACACCTTC
CASSNTGDYGYTF
>.|TRBD1|TRBV19|TRBJ2-5
TGTGCCAGTAGTCCCCTCGACAGGGGGCGGGAGACCCAGTACTTC
CASSPLDRGRETQYF
>.|TRBD1|TRBV9|TRBJ1-4
TGTGCCAGCAGCGTTACAGGGGGGAAGGAAAAACTGTTTTTT
CASSVTGGKEKLFF
>.|TRBD1|TRBV6-5|TRBJ1-1
TGTGCCAGCAGTTACTCGACAGGGAGGAGGAACACTGAAGCTTTCTTT
CASSYSTGRRNTEAFF
>.|.|TRBV4-3|TRBJ1-4
TGCGCCAGCAGCCAAGATCCATTAGATGATGAAAAACTGTTTTTT
CASSQDPLDDEKLFF
>.|.|TRBV7-9|TRBJ1-2
TGTGCCAGCAGCTCCCACCGGTCTAACTATGGCTACACCTTC
CASSSHRSNYGYTF
>.|.|TRBV20-1|TRBJ2-1
TGCAGTGCCCTTAGAAATGAGCAGTTCTTC
CSALRNEQFF
>.|.|TRBV19|TRBJ1-4
TGTGCCAGTAGTATTCCCCGCACGGCTAATGAAAAACTGTTTTTT
CASSIPRTANEKLFF
>.|TRBD1|TRBV6-6|TRBJ1-3
TGTGCCAGCAAACGACAGGGAGCTGGAAACACCATATATTTT
CASKRQGAGNTIYF
>.|TRBD1|TRBV15|TRBJ2-1
TGTGCCACCAGCCATTGGACAGGGGGGGAGATCACGCAGTTCTTC
CATSHWTGGEITQFF
>.|.|TRBV6-4|TRBJ2-3
TGTGCCAGCAGTGAGTCGCGGGGAGGCACAGATACGCAGTATTTT
CASSESRGGTDTQYF
>.|TRBD1|TRBV19|TRBJ1-1
TGTGCCAGTAGCAGCTTACAGGGGGAAACTGAAGCTTTCTTT
CASSSLQGETEAFF
>.|TRBD1|TRBV5-1|TRBJ1-5
TGCGCCAGCAGCTTTTCCGGACAGGGGGCCGAGCCCCAGCATTTT
CASSFSGQGAEPQHF
>.|.|TRBV5-4|TRBJ2-1
TGTGCCAGCAGCTTGGCCGGAGGGGGCTTCTACAATGAGCAGTTCTTC
CASSLAGGGFYNEQFF
>.|TRBD2|TRBV7-6|TRBJ2-5
TGTGCCAGCAGGGCGAACGGGGGGGCCCGAGAGACCCAGTACTTC
CASRANGGARETQYF
>.|.|TRBV19|TRBJ2-3
TGTGCCAGTAGTATAGACAGGGGAGCAGATACGCAGTATTTT
CASSIDRGADTQYF
>.|.|TRBV2|TRBJ1-2
TGTGCCAGCAGTGAAGGCAGGGGCGAAGGCTACACCTTC
CASSEGRGEGYTF
>.|TRBD1|TRBV5-1|TRBJ2-7
TGCGCCAGCAGCTTCGGACGACAGGGATTCGACTACGAGCAGTACTTC
CASSFGRQGFDYEQYF
>.|TRBD2|TRBV9|TRBJ2-2
TGTGCCAGCAGCGTACTAGGGACTAGCGCTTACACCGGGGAGCTGTTTTTT
CASSVLGTSAYTGELFF
>few|.|TRBV5-4|TRBJ1-5
TGTGCCAGCAGCGTGGGAGGGAGGGACCCTTATAGCAATCAGCCCCAGCATTTT
CASSVGGRDPYSNQPQHF
>.|.|TRBV6-6|TRBJ1-2
TGTGCCAGCAGCCAAAAGGCGGTAAGGGGATATGGCTACACCTTC
CASSQKAVRGYGYTF
>.|TRBD1|TRBV6-2/TRBV6-3|TRBJ1-2
TGTGCCAGCAGTTACGGGACAGTTCGCTATGGCTACACCTTC
CASSYGTVRYGYTF
>many|.|TRBV19|TRBJ2-1
TGTGCCAGTAGTATTCGAGGGCTCTCCTACAATGAGCAGTTCTTC
CASSIRGLSYNEQFF
>.|TRBD1|TRBV30|TRBJ1-6
TGTGCCTGGAGTCCCCCAGGGGGTCTGGATTCACCCCTCCACTTT
CAWSPPGGLDSPLHF
>.|TRBD1|TRBV4-1|TRBJ2-5
TGCGCCAGCAGCCCGGGACAGGGACAAGAGACCCAGTACTTC
CASSPGQGQETQYF
>.|.|TRBV5-5|TRBJ2-7
TGTGCCAGCAGCTTCTACAGGGTCTCCTACGAGCAGTACTTC
CASSFYRVSYEQYF
>.|TRBD2|TRBV5-4|TRBJ2-5
TGTGCCAGCAGTTATAGCGGGATCCAAGAGACCCAGTACTTC
CASSYSGIQETQYF
>.|.|TRBV19|TRBJ1-2
TGTGCCAGTAGTATAGATCCGGACAGCGGCGTAAATGGCTACACCTTC
CASSIDPDSGVNGYTF
>.|TRBD1|TRBV11-1|TRBJ1-2
TGTGCCAGCAGCCACACAGGGGACAGGACCCCAGAGGGCTACACCTTC
CASSHTGDRTPEGYTF
>few|.|TRBV7-8|TRBJ1-5
TGTGCCAGCAGCACGGTCTCTAATCAGCCCCAGCATTTT
CASSTVSNQPQHF
>.|.|TRBV5-1|TRBJ1-1
TGCGCCAGCAGCTGGCCTCGGGGGGCCACGAACACTGAAGCTTTCTTT
CASSWPRGATNTEAFF
>.|.|TRBV19|TRBJ2-7
TGTGCCAGTAACCCCAGACTCAGCTCCTACGAGCAGTACTTC
CASNPRLSSYEQYF
>.|.|TRBV6-5|TRBJ2-7
TGTGCCGTCGGGAGCTACGAGCAGTACTTC
CAVGSYEQYF
>.|TRBD1|TRBV19|TRBJ1-4
TGTGCCAGTAGCTTGACAGGGGTTACGACCCAGGGTGAAAAACTGTTTTTT
CASSLTGVTTQGEKLFF
>.|TRBD2|TRBV10-3|TRBJ2-3
TGTGCCATCAGGCCGGGAGGTGGAAGCGGGACTAGGAGCACAGATACGCAGTATTTT
CAIRPGGGSGTRSTDTQYF
>.|.|TRBV9|TRBJ1-1
TGTGCCAGCAGCGCGGGACCGGGACTTCAAGCTTTCTTT
CASSAGPGLQAFF
>.|TRBD1|TRBV28|TRBJ1-2
TGTGCCAGCAGTTTAACCTGGGACAGGGGGCGATCTGGCTATGGCTACACCTTC
CASSLTWDRGRSGYGYTF
>.|TRBD2|TRBV6-5|TRBJ2-3
TGTGCCAGCAGTCAGACTAGCGGGGGGGCAGATACGCAGTATTTT
CASSQTSGGADTQYF
>.|.|TRBV4-3|TRBJ1-1
TGCGCCAGCAGCCAAGGAATCGGGCGGAGGGTGAACACTGAAGCTTTCTTT
CASSQGIGRRVNTEAFF
>.|.|TRBV12-5|TRBJ1-5
TGTGCTAGTGGTTTGGGGCAAACTAGCAATCAGCCCCAGCATTTT
CASGLGQTSNQPQHF